Listed below are T cell receptor beta chains from one sample, sequenced in a study of blood T cell repertoires in COVID-19. The table came from immunoSEQ multiplex PCR; TCRdb's copy has only in-frame clones and leaves some out. The sample records hundreds of thousands of clones, around nine tenths being singletons. The specimen sequenced was peripheral blood. These receptors were obtained from a man in his sixties who had recovered from COVID-19. Both conserved end residues are part of each CDR3. The D gene is left open where the match is weak. Expanded clones are given a class, and other clones once, few, many or no size at all.

J: TRBJ2-2
D: -
V: TRBV27
size: -
DNA: TGTGCCAGCAGTCAGAACACCGGGGAGCTGTTTTTT
CDR3: CASSQNTGELFF

J: TRBJ1-5
D: -
V: TRBV28
size: few
DNA: TGTGCCAGCAACGGACAGTTAAATAGCAATCAGCCCCAGCATTTT
CDR3: CASNGQLNSNQPQHF

J: TRBJ2-2
D: -
V: TRBV6-6
size: -
DNA: TGTGCCAGCAGTTACTCCGGAGGAACCGGGGAGCTGTTTTTT
CDR3: CASSYSGGTGELFF

J: TRBJ1-2
D: TRBD1
V: TRBV19
size: -
DNA: TGTGCCAGTAGTAGGGACAGAGGTTATGGCTACACCTTC
CDR3: CASSRDRGYGYTF

J: TRBJ1-5
D: -
V: TRBV5-1
size: -
DNA: TGCGCCAGCAGCTCGGAAGAATGGGGTCGGGACTGTCCATTGACCCAGCATTTT
CDR3: CASSSEEWGRDCPLTQHF

J: TRBJ1-2
D: -
V: TRBV5-1
size: -
DNA: TGCGCCAGCAGCTTGGACAGGGAAGGCTATGGCTACACCTTC
CDR3: CASSLDREGYGYTF

J: TRBJ2-5
D: -
V: TRBV28
size: -
DNA: TGTGCCAGCAGCCCCCAGGGGAGGGGGGAAGAGACCCAGTACTTC
CDR3: CASSPQGRGEETQYF

J: TRBJ1-4
D: -
V: TRBV28
size: once
DNA: TGTGCCAGCAGTTTGACAGATAGACTGTTTTTT
CDR3: CASSLTDRLFF

J: TRBJ2-1
D: -
V: TRBV29-1
size: -
DNA: TGCAGCGTTCCAAGCCAAGGAGGTGATGAGCAGTTCTTC
CDR3: CSVPSQGGDEQFF

J: TRBJ2-7
D: TRBD1
V: TRBV11-2
size: -
DNA: TGTGCCAGCAGCCCCACGGACAGGGGGCTCGAGCAGTACTTC
CDR3: CASSPTDRGLEQYF

J: TRBJ2-7
D: TRBD1
V: TRBV19
size: -
DNA: TGTGCCAGTAGTATCGCACAGGGGTACGAGCAGTACTTC
CDR3: CASSIAQGYEQYF

J: TRBJ2-2
D: -
V: TRBV11-3
size: once
DNA: TGTGCCAGCAGTTCCGGGACACAATGGTGGACCGGGGAGCTGTTTTTT
CDR3: CASSSGTQWWTGELFF

J: TRBJ2-1
D: TRBD2
V: TRBV28
size: -
DNA: TGTGCCAGCAGTTCCGGGACTAGCATCAATGAGCAGTTCTTC
CDR3: CASSSGTSINEQFF

J: TRBJ1-6
D: TRBD1
V: TRBV27
size: once
DNA: TGTGCCAGCAGTTTAGACCGGACAGGGGCTATGACTTCACCCCTCCACTTT
CDR3: CASSLDRTGAMTSPLHF

J: TRBJ2-5
D: TRBD1
V: TRBV4-1
size: -
DNA: TGCGCCAGCAGCCCTCGGGACAGTCGACAAGAGACCCAGTACTTC
CDR3: CASSPRDSRQETQYF

J: TRBJ2-2
D: TRBD1
V: TRBV28
size: -
DNA: TGTGCCAGCGGGGACAGGGGATACACCGGGGAGCTGTTTTTT
CDR3: CASGDRGYTGELFF

J: TRBJ1-3
D: TRBD1
V: TRBV2
size: -
DNA: TGTGCCAGCAGACGACAGGGGGGTGGAAACACCATATATTTT
CDR3: CASRRQGGGNTIYF

J: TRBJ2-1
D: -
V: TRBV7-3
size: -
DNA: TGTGCCAGCAGCCTAGCCAGGGGTAATGAGCAGTTCTTC
CDR3: CASSLARGNEQFF

J: TRBJ2-3
D: TRBD1
V: TRBV6-6
size: -
DNA: TGTGCCAGCAGGGACAGGGGGCAAACAGATACGCAGTATTTT
CDR3: CASRDRGQTDTQYF

J: TRBJ1-5
D: -
V: TRBV20-1
size: -
DNA: TGCAGTGCTAGTCGCGGGACTAGGACAGCAAATCAGCCCCAGCATTTT
CDR3: CSASRGTRTANQPQHF

J: TRBJ2-5
D: -
V: TRBV5-1
size: -
DNA: TGCGCCAGCAGCTTAACCCCGACTGGGGGGGAGACCCAGTACTTC
CDR3: CASSLTPTGGETQYF

J: TRBJ1-4
D: TRBD1
V: TRBV5-1
size: -
DNA: TGCGCCAGCAGCTCGGGACAGGGGGCCTACGAAAAACTGTTTTTT
CDR3: CASSSGQGAYEKLFF

J: TRBJ2-7
D: -
V: TRBV7-2
size: -
DNA: TGTGCCAGCAGCTTAGGTATGGGGCAGGGTTACGAGCAGTACTTC
CDR3: CASSLGMGQGYEQYF

J: TRBJ1-1
D: TRBD1
V: TRBV11-1
size: few
DNA: TGTGCCAGCAGCTCGGACAGGGCGAAGGGTGAAGCTTTCTTT
CDR3: CASSSDRAKGEAFF

J: TRBJ2-7
D: -
V: TRBV21-1
size: -
DNA: TGTGCCACTAGAACCGGGACAGGACATTACGAGCAGTACTTC
CDR3: CATRTGTGHYEQYF

J: TRBJ2-5
D: TRBD1
V: TRBV7-9
size: -
DNA: TGTGCCAGCAGCTCTCCCGGGACAGAAGAGACCCAGTACTTC
CDR3: CASSSPGTEETQYF

J: TRBJ2-1
D: TRBD1
V: TRBV28
size: -
DNA: TGTGCCAGCAGACTTTTGACGGGACAGGGGAGTGGTGAGCAGTTCTTC
CDR3: CASRLLTGQGSGEQFF

J: TRBJ2-7
D: TRBD1
V: TRBV10-3
size: -
DNA: TGTGCCATCACGACAGGGGACCAGGACGAGCAGTACTTC
CDR3: CAITTGDQDEQYF

J: TRBJ2-3
D: -
V: TRBV11-2
size: -
DNA: TGTGCCAGCAGCTCCGAAGGAGTGGGCACAGATACGCAGTATTTT
CDR3: CASSSEGVGTDTQYF

J: TRBJ2-7
D: TRBD2
V: TRBV13
size: -
DNA: TGTGCCAGCAGCTCCTTGGGGCGGGAGGGTTCCTACGAGCAGTACTTC
CDR3: CASSSLGREGSYEQYF

J: TRBJ2-2
D: TRBD1
V: TRBV2
size: -
DNA: TGTGCCAGCAGTCGACAGGGACCGAACACCGGGGAGCTGTTTTTT
CDR3: CASSRQGPNTGELFF

J: TRBJ2-3
D: -
V: TRBV12-5
size: -
DNA: TGTGCTAGTGGTTGGGACACCCGGACGCAGTATTTT
CDR3: CASGWDTRTQYF

J: TRBJ1-2
D: TRBD1
V: TRBV5-1
size: -
DNA: TGCGCCAGCAGCGCTACGGGACAGGGAAAAGGTGGCTACACCTTC
CDR3: CASSATGQGKGGYTF